These 8 T cell receptor beta chains share one sample of origin, sequenced in a study of tumor-infiltrating lymphocytes in localized non-small cell lung cancer. Some clones are missing from TCRdb's copy, which holds only in-frame ones; the method was immunoSEQ multiplex PCR. This table holds 13,000 or so clones, 74% found once. Sequencing input: uninvolved lung tissue not adjacent to the tumor. The receptors here all came from a human donor with non-small cell lung cancer.

The rearrangement links TRBV6-1 to TRBJ1-2; unclear D gene. V was shortened by 4 bases and J by 0 bases, with 6 bases between the two germline ends. The length of the CDR3 is 13 residues. CDR1 is MNHNS, CDR2 SASEGT, per germline. In DNA form, the CDR3 reads TGTGCCAGCAGTGCCGGAGCTAACTATGGCTACACCTTC. It translates to CASSAGANYGYTF.

The V call is TRBV19, the J call TRBJ1-4, with D possibly being TRBD1 (6 bases). Trimming shortened V by 3 bases and J by 10 bases, and 21 bases separated the two germline ends. From germline, CDR1 is LNHDA and CDR2 SQIVND (reference sequence). There are 16 residues in the CDR3. In DNA form, the CDR3 reads TGTGCCAGTAGTATTGCCTTATCGAGGACAGACCGAAAACTGTTTTTT. This gives the protein CASSIALSRTDRKLFF.

This clone showed up just once. The chain links TRBV5-6 to TRBJ2-5; the match to TRBD2 covers 10 bases. CDR3 size: 16 residues. From germline, CDR1 is SGHDT and CDR2 YYEEEE. V dropped 4 bases and J dropped 1; count of bases not matched to a gene: 7. The CDR3 spells CASSPGLAALQETQYF. As DNA, the CDR3 is TGTGCCAGCAGCCCCGGACTAGCGGCCCTCCAAGAGACCCAGTACTTC.

The V gene is TRBV19, the J gene TRBJ1-2, with D unclear. The germline V and J ends were trimmed by 3 bases and 6 bases, with 11 bases remaining between them. Germline V gene lookup returns CDR1 LNHDA and CDR2 SQIVND (reference sequence). The CDR3 is 13 amino acids. The CDR3 reads CASSMSGRDGYTF. DNA for the CDR3: TGTGCCAGTAGTATGTCCGGAAGGGATGGCTACACCTTC.

The chain carries TRBV30 and TRBJ1-3; possibly TRBD1 for D (6 bases). CDR1 is GTSNPN and CDR2 is SVGIG in the germline V gene (reference sequence). The CDR3 length is 14 residues. Trimming cost V 3 bases and J 0 bases, with 9 bases left between them. The chain's CDR3 is CAWSWTASGNTIYF. CDR3 coding DNA: TGTGCCTGGAGCTGGACAGCCTCTGGAAACACCATATATTTT.

The V call is TRBV30, the J call TRBJ2-5; TRBD1 matches 8 bases. The germline gives CDR1 GTSNPN, CDR2 SVGIG (reference sequence). Germline trimming cut 7 bases from V and 5 bases from J; bases unmatched to any gene: 6. This CDR3 comprises 12 residues. The CDR3 region has the DNA TGTGCCTCGACCAGGGGGCTTGAGACCCAGTACTTC. Translating gives CASTRGLETQYF.

The rearrangement uses TRBV30 and TRBJ1-6; TRBD1 agrees at 7 bases. The germline CDR1 and CDR2 sequences are GTSNPN and SVGIG (reference sequence). CDR3 size: 13 residues. J gave up 7 bases and V 4 bases, and 4 bases lay outside the gene matches. DNA for the CDR3: TGTGCCTGGATCGGACAGGCCAATTCACCCCTCCACTTT. It encodes CAWIGQANSPLHF.

The chain is built from TRBV7-8 and TRBJ1-1, with D possibly being TRBD1 (5 bases). Per germline, CDR1 SGHVS and CDR2 FQNEAQ. This CDR3 comprises 15 residues. The V end was cut by 5 bases, the J end by 1 base, with 14 bases between. For the CDR3, the DNA is TGTGCCAGCAGCGCCAGGGCCCGACAGAACACTGAAGCTTTCTTT. This sequence encodes CASSARARQNTEAFF.